This T cell receptor beta chain was retrieved from a study of response to subunit inactivated influenza vaccine. Study results and caveats: The authors offered the suggestion that each seasonal influenza vaccination recruits few new T cells.

The V gene lost 4 bases and the J gene lost 2 bases, with 13 bases spanning the gap. This CDR3 contains 14 residues. Germline V gene data show CDR1 as SGHDT and CDR2 as YYEEEE. TCRdb re-called the RT-PCR reads with MiXCR, one entry per CDR3 protein. The sample consists of 450,000 to 600,000 distinct CDR3 sequences, approximately 16% of them appearing once. For this clonotype: What it binds is unknown.

Material: CD4+ T cells sorted from PBMCs, obtained about 23 months after vaccination. This clonotype was obtained from a man in his fifties or sixties who received an inactivated influenza vaccine. The J gene is TRBJ2-7, the V gene TRBV5-6, with a tentative D call TRBD2 (6 bases). The CDR3 region is CASSRIRTTYEQYF. In DNA form, the CDR3 reads TGTGCCAGCAGCCGAATACGGACTACCTACGAGCAGTACTTC.